This passage covers 25 T cell receptor beta chains from one sample sequenced in a study of Tregs in tolerant kidney transplant recipients. The repertoire was sequenced with immunoSEQ multiplex PCR; TCRdb's copy has only in-frame clones and lacks some. Of hundreds of thousands of clones in the sample, about 80% were seen once. The sample comprised CD4+ T cells from blood. Every receptor here comes from a human donor in good health.

On this clone: Other DNA sequences in the same sample also yield this CDR3. In nucleotides, the CDR3 is TGTGCCACCAGCAGAGATAGGGGGAGCTCCTACGAGCAGTACTTC. Residues: CATSRDRGSSYEQYF. The rearrangement joins TRBV15 to TRBJ2-7; weak D call: TRBD1 (6 bases). Germline lookup yields CDR1 LNHNV and CDR2 YYDKDF (reference sequence). V gave up 0 bases and J gave up 0 bases, with 9 bases separating them. The CDR3 runs to 15 residues.

The chain employs TRBV7-2 and TRBJ1-6; 8 bases are shared with TRBD1. Germline CDR1 reads SGHTA; CDR2 reads FQGNSA. The CDR3 is 16 amino acids. V was clipped by 7 bases and J by 0 bases; unmatched bases: 5. The DNA of the CDR3 is TGTGCCAGCACCGACAGGGGAAGCTCCTATAATTCACCCCTCCACTTT. Its protein is CASTDRGSSYNSPLHF.

The genes are TRBV28 and TRBJ2-1; perhaps TRBD2 as D (6 bases). CDR3 length equals 14 residues. V gave up 3 bases and J gave up 6 bases, with 12 bases separating them. Germline V gene sequence: CDR1 MDHEN, CDR2 SYDVKM. CDR3 DNA sequence: TGTGCCAGCAGTTTGCTGGGACTTGCCAATGAGCAGTTCTTC. Its protein product is CASSLLGLANEQFF.

J is TRBJ2-7 and V is TRBV7-8; TRBD1 aligns across 7 bases. From germline, CDR1 is SGHVS and CDR2 FQNEAQ. The CDR3 runs to 14 residues. V trimming: 4 bases; J trimming: 7 bases; junction bases outside the gene matches: 10. The CDR3 protein is CASSSMTGIGEQYF. The CDR3 DNA sequence: TGTGCCAGCAGCTCCATGACAGGGATTGGGGAGCAGTACTTC.

This rearrangement joins TRBV6-5 to TRBJ1-5, with D tentatively TRBD1 (6 bases). CDR1 is MNHEY and CDR2 is SVGAGI in the germline V gene. This CDR3 spans 15 amino acids. V was pared by 0 bases and J by 5 bases, with 11 bases between. The CDR3 spells CASSYSIYRDQPQHF. CDR3 bases: TGTGCCAGCAGTTACTCTATCTACAGGGATCAGCCCCAGCATTTT.

This clone has a single count. The V gene is TRBV4-2, the J gene TRBJ2-1; a possible D gene is TRBD2 (7 bases). The CDR3 sequence is 18 residues long. The V gene lost 0 bases and the J gene lost 6 bases, with 21 bases spanning the gap. CDR1 and CDR2 from the germline V gene are LGHNA and YNFKEQ. CDR3 region: CASSQERGGVRPSNEQFF. CDR3 nucleotide sequence: TGTGCCAGCAGCCAAGAGAGGGGGGGGGTCCGGCCCAGCAATGAGCAGTTCTTC.

This chain joins TRBV15 and TRBJ2-7; 8 bases are shared with TRBD1. This CDR3 spans 16 amino acids. The V segment lost 1 base and the J segment 3 bases; nucleotides outside the gene matches: 8. Germline CDR1 LNHNV, CDR2 YYDKDF (reference sequence). The CDR3 DNA follows: TGTGCCACCAGCAGAGGCCCCGACAGGGGAGGCTACGAGCAGTACTTC. This encodes CATSRGPDRGGYEQYF.

The chain couples TRBV4-1 to TRBJ2-3; 7 bases line up with TRBD2. V trimming: 6 bases; J trimming: 2 bases; junction bases outside the gene matches: 8. The V gene's germline CDR1 is MGHRA and CDR2 YSYEKL. The CDR3 is made up of 15 amino acids. For the CDR3, the DNA is TGCGCCAGCAGGGCCTCGCGGGAGATCACAGATACGCAGTATTTT. Translating gives CASRASREITDTQYF.

The chain uses TRBV21-1 and TRBJ1-2; TRBD1, the table's D call, was not compared with the DNA. TRBV21-1 counts as a pseudogene. The CDR3 sequence is 19 residues long. DNA of the CDR3: TGTGCCAGCAGCCAGGGGTTAAACAGGCTGTGTGCACCTAACTATGGCTACACCTTC. This encodes CASSQGLNRLCAPNYGYTF.

The genes are TRBV7-2 and TRBJ2-5; D is uncertain. Trimming removed 1 base from V and 4 bases from J, with 10 bases in between. Germline V gene sequence: CDR1 SGHTA, CDR2 FQGNSA. There are 14 residues in the CDR3. This CDR3 is CASSLGLRSETQYF. Here the CDR3 DNA reads TGTGCCAGCAGCTTAGGTCTCAGGTCAGAGACCCAGTACTTC.

This clone was seen a single time. The chain links TRBV6-1 to TRBJ1-5, with 7 bases that match TRBD1. The CDR3 is 15 amino acids. Germline V CDR1 and CDR2: MNHNS, SASEGT. The J segment lost 7 bases and the V segment lost 8 bases, leaving 14 bases of the junction unmatched. The CDR3, as DNA: TGTGCCAGCCGGGACAGACCTGGCGTAGGACAGCCCCAGCATTTT. Its protein product is CASRDRPGVGQPQHF.

The chain uses TRBV5-4 and TRBJ1-5; D unresolved. The CDR3 consists of 12 residues. Trimming cost V 5 bases and J 7 bases, with 10 bases left between them. Germline V lookup: CDR1 SGHNT, CDR2 YYREEE (reference sequence). The CDR3: CASRGSGQPQHF. The CDR3 DNA follows: TGTGCCAGCAGGGGGTCTGGCCAGCCCCAGCATTTT.

For the CDR3, the DNA is TGCGCCAGCAGCTTGGGGTCGGTGGTGCGGGAAGAGACCCAGTACTTC. Its protein is CASSLGSVVREETQYF. This sequence joins TRBV5-1 and TRBJ2-5; weak D call: TRBD2 (5 bases). The CDR3 has 16 amino acids. CDR1 SGHRS and CDR2 YFSETQ come from the germline V gene. Trimming took off 0 bases at V and 3 bases at J, with 15 bases between the two ends.

The gene calls are TRBV6-1 and TRBJ2-5; D perhaps matches TRBD2 (5 bases). V dropped 4 bases and J dropped 5 bases, with 11 bases sitting between them. CDR1 MNHNS and CDR2 SASEGT come from the germline V gene. The CDR3 sequence is 13 residues long. The DNA for the CDR3 is TGTGCCAGCAGTGGGACTCGATGGGAGACCCAGTACTTC. As protein: CASSGTRWETQYF.

This chain uses TRBV6-6 with TRBJ1-2; D ambiguous. This CDR3 spans 13 amino acids. Per germline, CDR1 MNHNY and CDR2 SVGAGI (reference sequence). V lost 8 bases and J lost 4, with 14 bases in between. Here the CDR3 reads CASVQSVGYGYTF. The CDR3, as DNA: TGTGCCAGCGTACAGTCGGTTGGCTATGGCTACACCTTC.

CDR3 sequence (DNA): TGTGCCAGCAGACTACAGCGGGGCGGTCAGCCCCAGCATTTT. Its translation is CASRLQRGGQPQHF. This chain connects TRBV6-5 to TRBJ1-5; maybe TRBD1 (5 bases). Germline values: CDR1 MNHEY, CDR2 SVGAGI. V was pared by 6 bases and J by 6 bases, with 15 bases between. This CDR3 comprises 14 residues.

The chain links TRBV5-1 to TRBJ2-1, with D unresolved. Looked up from germline, CDR1 is SGHRS and CDR2 is YFSETQ. The V end lost 0 bases, the J end lost 3 bases, and 10 bases lay between the germline ends. This CDR3 has 15 amino acids. Written as DNA, the CDR3 is TGCGCCAGCAGCTTGGGAGACCCCGTCTACAATGAGCAGTTCTTC. Protein product: CASSLGDPVYNEQFF.

The genes are TRBV2 and TRBJ2-1; D ambiguous. Deletions cut 5 bases from V and 7 bases from J, with 18 bases between. CDR1 is SNHLY, CDR2 FYNNEI, per germline. CDR3 length: 15 amino acids. CDR3 in DNA: TGTGCCAGCAGTACCCTAGTACCTGGGTCAAATGAGCAGTTCTTC. As protein: CASSTLVPGSNEQFF.

The chain joins TRBV6-4 to TRBJ2-2; no definite D call. V was trimmed by 2 bases and J by 3 bases, leaving 13 bases between them. CDR3 length: 16 amino acids. CDR1 and CDR2 (germline): MRHNA, SNTAGT. This CDR3 reads CASSDRAGRDTGELFF. The CDR3 DNA reads TGTGCCAGCAGTGACAGGGCCGGGCGAGACACCGGGGAGCTGTTTTTT.

The J gene is TRBJ2-5, the V gene TRBV5-1, with no clear D. The germline V gene has CDR1 SGHRS and CDR2 YFSETQ. Trimming shortened V by 2 bases and J by 4 bases, and 3 bases separated the two germline ends. The CDR3 has 11 residues. The DNA for the CDR3 is TGCGCCAGCAGCTTATTAGAGACCCAGTACTTC. This sequence encodes CASSLLETQYF.

The chain links TRBV4-2 to TRBJ2-3, with 7 bases that match TRBD2. This CDR3 is 15 amino acids long. V gave up 4 bases and J gave up 1 base; unmatched junction bases: 5. Looked up from germline, CDR1 is LGHNA and CDR2 is YNFKEQ. The CDR3 reads CASSLAGARTDTQYF. CDR3 in DNA: TGTGCCAGCAGCCTAGCGGGTGCCCGCACAGATACGCAGTATTTT.

The chain has TRBV6-5 and TRBJ1-2; 7 bases map to TRBD1. The CDR3 length is 14 residues. Germline V gives CDR1 MNHEY, CDR2 SVGAGI. V was clipped by 5 bases and J by 6 bases; unmatched bases: 9. CDR3 protein: CASSKIQGMDGYTF. As DNA, the CDR3 is TGTGCCAGCAGTAAGATACAGGGGATGGATGGCTACACCTTC.

This clone was picked up a small number of times. V gene TRBV7-9 combines with J gene TRBJ1-5; D is ambiguous. This CDR3 has 12 amino acids. V was trimmed by 3 bases and J by 7 bases, leaving 7 bases between them. CDR1 SEHNR and CDR2 FQNEAQ come from the germline V gene (reference sequence). CDR3 loop: CASSLVEQPQHF. CDR3 DNA sequence: TGTGCCAGCAGCTTGGTGGAACAGCCCCAGCATTTT.

The chain is built from TRBV5-1 and TRBJ2-2, with D possibly matching TRBD2 (6 bases). Trimming removed 7 bases from V and 1 base from J, with 11 bases in between. The CDR3 length is 14 residues. Germline V gene lookup returns CDR1 SGHRS and CDR2 YFSETQ. CDR3 sequence reads: CASAPAGNTGELFF. The CDR3 bases are TGCGCCAGCGCCCCAGCGGGGAACACCGGGGAGCTGTTTTTT.

The rearrangement uses TRBV5-1 and TRBJ2-3; 9 nucleotides align to TRBD1. Trimming at V came to 4 bases and at J to 6 bases, leaving 12 bases not matched to a gene. This CDR3 comprises 16 residues. The germline V gene encodes CDR1 SGHRS and CDR2 YFSETQ. Written as DNA, the CDR3 is TGCGCCAGCAGCAAAGGCCCGGGACAGGGATCTGATACGCAGTATTTT. Protein sequence: CASSKGPGQGSDTQYF.